This TCR beta chain was recovered during a study of blood T cell repertoires in COVID-19 (dated by TCRdb to 2019 to 2021). General notes on the study: Samples covering the acute and convalescent phases of COVID-19 were provided by collaborators in the United States, Italy and Spain. The prospective study material was composed of cDNA or gDNA derived from T cells, B-cell-depleted T cells, or PBMCs. Subjects who had been exposed to COVID-19, were actively infected with it, or had recovered from it provided the deeply sampled blood TCRbeta repertoires that made up the dataset. The repertoires were released in a freely available public database intended as a resource for research on the immune response to SARS-CoV-2. Samples were obtained from the ongoing ImmuneRACE study (first 160 participants) and from 1,254 subjects provided by 6 global collaborators. A de-identified subject ID, COVID-19 status, age in years and sex were almost always included in the sample metadata. Where HLA class I and class II types were available, the types were taken from metadata supplied by the sample provider, not from assay-based typing. The study at large found these results: Clinical and demographic metadata were provided uncurated, with the amount varying by source and participant.

As regards this clone: Its antigen is not yet known. No per-base quality is available; no much larger clone lies one base away.

TCRbeta CDR3 regions were amplified from genomic DNA by means of the immunoSEQ Assay, a bias-controlled multiplex PCR. Turning to the authors' computational methods: The number of nucleated cells in each sample was estimated by amplification of reference gene primers within the assay. To quantify the absolute abundance of each unique TCRbeta CDR3 rearrangement, sequence reads were collapsed and filtered. For each sample, productive Simpson clonality was calculated by taking the square root of Simpson's diversity index across productive rearrangements. TCRdb's version of the immuneACCESS table is confined to in-frame rearrangements and falls short of the full clone set. An unresolved V gene accounts for under half of the shortfall where checked; the remainder is of unknown origin. That table supplies the V and J calls and clone size; D and trimming were determined from the DNA. In all, the sample holds over 70,000 clones, and more than 70% of those were seen once. 2% to 2.5% of the sample comes from the top ten.

At one collaborating source in Seattle, patients were enrolled during active infection and were followed longitudinally through the course of disease. Whole blood was collected in K2EDTA tubes by collaborating institutions according to the institutions' own protocols. For TCRbeta analysis, collaborator samples were shipped as frozen whole blood, as isolated PBMCs, or as DNA extracted from either sample type. The CDR3, cysteine through phenylalanine, is 13 amino acids long. Only CDR3 DNA is held: 39 bases, read in frame from base 1. CDR1 and CDR2 are read off the germline V gene as SGHTA and FQGTGA. V is shortened by 4 bases, J by 3 bases, and the region joining them spans 9 bases.

The sequencing sample was made of peripheral blood. The V and J segments used are TRBV7-3 and TRBJ1-1, with no D gene named confidently. This TCR derives from a man between 65 and 85 years old with COVID-19, enrolled during active disease. The CDR3 in this case is CASSSLRYTEAFF. The DNA sequence reads TGTGCCAGCAGCTCCCTCAGGTACACTGAAGCTTTCTTT.